These 25 T cell receptor beta chains were sequenced from one sample in a study of patients and donors after allogeneic stem cell transplantation. TCRdb re-called the RT-PCR reads with MiXCR, one entry per CDR3 protein. The table records over 350,000 distinct CDR3 sequences, roughly 17% of them present only once. Sample: blood, either unsorted or a sorted T cell fraction (not recorded which). The receptors were sampled from a human donor who was either an allogeneic HSCT recipient or a stem cell or donor lymphocyte infusion donor (not recorded which). It is not recorded whose cells these are; they may come from a transplant donor.

This clonotype was counted once. V gene TRBV7-9 combines with J gene TRBJ2-7; 7 positions match TRBD1. The CDR3 extends over 13 amino acids. Trimming removed 5 bases from V and 4 bases from J; junction bases left unmatched: 5. CDR1 and CDR2 (germline): SEHNR, FQNEAQ (reference sequence). CDR3 region: CASSPLQGYEQYF. The CDR3 DNA follows: TGTGCCAGCAGCCCACTACAGGGGTACGAGCAGTACTTC.

In this sample, this clonotype turned up a few times. The chain carries TRBV5-1 and TRBJ1-1; no clear D. The CDR3 has 15 amino acids. Trimming shortened V by 1 base and J by 1 base, and 11 bases separated the two germline ends. Per germline, CDR1 SGHRS and CDR2 YFSETQ. DNA for the CDR3: TGCGCCAGCAGCTTGATGGGCAGACCGAACACTGAAGCTTTCTTT. This gives the protein CASSLMGRPNTEAFF.

The CDR3 sequence: CASSRETRDSSYEQYF. As DNA, the CDR3 is TGCGCCAGCAGCCGAGAGACTCGAGATAGCTCCTACGAGCAGTACTTC. This chain joins TRBV4-1 and TRBJ2-7; D call uncertain. The CDR3 totals 16 residues. CDR1 is MGHRA and CDR2 is YSYEKL in the germline V gene. V was clipped by 4 bases and J by 0 bases, with 16 bases between them.

J is TRBJ2-2 and V is TRBV9; no reliable D call. The CDR3 sequence is 14 residues long. V gave up 0 bases and J gave up 0 bases, with 3 bases separating them. Germline CDR1 and CDR2: SGDLS and YYNGEE. CDR3 residues: CASSVVSNTGELFF. The CDR3 bases are TGTGCCAGCAGCGTAGTTTCGAACACCGGGGAGCTGTTTTTT. Full variable domain (outside the CDR3, taken from reference TRBV9 and TRBJ2-2): DSGVTQTPKHLITATGQRVTLRCSPRSGDLSVYWYQQSLDQGLQFLIQYYNGEERAKGNILERFSAQQFPDLHSELNLSSLELGDSALYFCASSVVSNTGELFFGEGSRLTVL.

This clonotype came up many times. The V call is TRBV29-1, the J call TRBJ2-2; 7 bases align to TRBD1. The CDR3 sequence is 14 residues long. Germline assignment: CDR1 SQVTM and CDR2 ANQGSEA. V was clipped by 6 bases and J by 7 bases; unmatched bases: 11. CDR3 DNA: TGCAGCGTATCGAAGGGACAGTTCGGCGGGGAGCTGTTTTTT. Its protein product is CSVSKGQFGGELFF.

This clonotype was seen only a few times. This sequence joins TRBV7-2 and TRBJ1-6; a weak D match, TRBD1 (5 bases). The length of the CDR3 is 14 residues. V was trimmed by 3 bases and J by 7 bases, leaving 10 bases between them. CDR1 is SGHTA, CDR2 FQGNSA, per germline. The CDR3 DNA follows: TGTGCCAGCAGCTTCACGGGGCTGAATTCACCCCTCCACTTT. Translated, it gives CASSFTGLNSPLHF.

CDR3 nucleotide sequence: TGTGCCAGCAGCCAAGATTTACAGAGTAATTCACCCCTCCACTTT. This gives the protein CASSQDLQSNSPLHF. The V call is TRBV14, the J call TRBJ1-6; no clear D. The CDR3 is 15 residues long. V was pared by 0 bases and J by 6 bases, with 9 bases between. Looked up from germline, CDR1 is SGHDN and CDR2 is FVKESK.

This clonotype was counted at least ten times. This chain joins TRBV29-1 and TRBJ2-7, with 10 positions matching TRBD1. CDR1 and CDR2 from the germline V gene are SQVTM and ANQGSEA. V lost 8 bases, J lost 2 bases, and 9 bases stayed unmatched. The length of the CDR3 is 14 residues. The CDR3 DNA sequence: TGCAGCTTTTCCCCCGGGACAGGGGCCTACGAGCAGTACTTC. It yields the protein CSFSPGTGAYEQYF.

The chain combines TRBV15 with TRBJ2-2; maybe TRBD2 (6 bases). V lost 1 base and J 1 base, leaving 13 bases between the germline ends. CDR1 and CDR2 (germline): LNHNV, YYDKDF (reference sequence). The CDR3 totals 17 residues. The CDR3 DNA is TGTGCCACCAGCAGAGGTTTGTGGCGGGGGAACACCGGGGAGCTGTTTTTT. This translates into CATSRGLWRGNTGELFF.

This clonotype was observed many times. This chain uses TRBV29-1 with TRBJ2-1; TRBD1 matches 8 bases. V shed 6 bases and J 3 bases; nucleotides not matched to a gene: 1. CDR3 size: 12 residues. CDR1 is SQVTM and CDR2 is ANQGSEA in the germline V gene. CDR3 protein: CSVDRVYNEQFF. CDR3 DNA sequence: TGCAGCGTGGACAGGGTCTACAATGAGCAGTTCTTC.

The rearrangement uses TRBV12-3 or TRBV12-4 and TRBJ2-4; D gene uncertain. The CDR3 is made up of 13 amino acids. V lost 3 bases and J lost 7, with 10 bases in between. The CDR3 reads CASSFAEGNIQYF. DNA for the CDR3: TGTGCCAGCAGTTTCGCCGAAGGGAACATTCAGTACTTC.

This clonotype was detected a few times. This rearrangement joins TRBV7-8 to TRBJ2-6; 9 positions match TRBD1. The length of the CDR3 is 19 residues. Germline CDR1 is SGHVS and CDR2 is FQNEAQ. J gave up 0 bases and V 3 bases, and 9 bases lay outside the gene matches. CDR3 sequence: CASSLRRDRVSSGANVLTF. In DNA form, the CDR3 reads TGTGCCAGCAGCTTGAGAAGGGACAGGGTTTCCTCTGGGGCCAACGTCCTGACTTTC.

J is TRBJ1-2 and V is TRBV2; D is perhaps TRBD1 (5 bases). CDR1 and CDR2 (germline): SNHLY, FYNNEI. V was shortened by 4 bases and J by 6 bases, with 12 bases between the two germline ends. This CDR3 comprises 13 residues. This CDR3 is CASSGDGVNGYTF. In DNA, the CDR3 is TGTGCCAGCAGTGGGGACGGAGTTAATGGCTACACCTTC.

The sample holds a few counts of this clonotype. This chain's CDR3 is CSAIQVLAGSYNEQFF. The CDR3 coding sequence is TGCAGTGCTATCCAGGTCCTAGCGGGAAGCTACAATGAGCAGTTCTTC. V usage is TRBV20-1 and J usage is TRBJ2-1; 9 positions agree with TRBD2. Trimming at V came to 4 bases and at J to 3 bases, leaving 10 bases not matched to a gene. The CDR3 totals 16 residues. Per germline, CDR1 DFQATT and CDR2 SNEGSKA (reference sequence).

J is TRBJ2-2 and V is TRBV18; 8 nucleotides match TRBD1. Germline V lookup: CDR1 KGHSH, CDR2 LQKENI. V shed 4 bases and J 1 base; nucleotides not matched to a gene: 8. The CDR3 spans 17 residues. The CDR3 sequence is CASSQNRDRGNTGELFF. CDR3 sequence (DNA): TGTGCCAGCTCACAGAACAGAGACAGGGGGAACACCGGGGAGCTGTTTTTT.

The rearrangement joins TRBV7-9 to TRBJ2-3, with TRBD2 matching over 8 bases. Unmatched junction bases numbered 15, after V lost 4 bases and J lost 6 bases. The CDR3 totals 17 residues. Germline CDR1 reads SEHNR; CDR2 reads FQNEAQ (reference sequence). The CDR3 here is CASSSPPGTRLSDTQYF. The CDR3 bases are TGTGCCAGCAGCTCGCCTCCCGGGACTAGGCTTAGCGATACGCAGTATTTT. Full variable domain (rest looked up from reference TRBV7-9 and TRBJ2-3): DTGVSQNPRHKITKRGQNVTFRCDPISEHNRLYWYRQTLGQGPEFLTYFQNEAQLEKSRLLSDRFSAERPKGSFSTLEIQRTEQGDSAMYLCASSSPPGTRLSDTQYFGPGTRLTVL.

The gene calls are TRBV29-1 and TRBJ2-3; D is ambiguous. The CDR3 is 10 residues long. Germline lookup yields CDR1 SQVTM and CDR2 ANQGSEA. V dropped 7 bases and J dropped 5 bases, with 7 bases sitting between them. In DNA form, the CDR3 reads TGCAGCGCGGGTATAGATACGCAGTATTTT. This encodes CSAGIDTQYF.

The V gene is TRBV10-3, the J gene TRBJ2-7, with 10 bases that match TRBD1. Germline CDR1 reads ENHRY; CDR2 reads SYGVKD. There are 15 residues in the CDR3. The V gene end was trimmed by 4 bases and the J gene end by 2 bases; junction bases not matched to a gene: 5. The DNA of the CDR3 is TGTGCCATCAGTGGATGGACAGGGGGAACCTACGAGCAGTACTTC. Translation gives CAISGWTGGTYEQYF.

Many counts were recorded for this clonotype. V gene TRBV28 combines with J gene TRBJ2-7; D may be TRBD2 (5 bases). V lost 7 bases to trimming and J lost 1 base, with 14 bases between them. CDR1 and CDR2 from the germline V gene are MDHEN and SYDVKM. There are 14 residues in the CDR3. This CDR3 reads CASTYGESSYEQYF. As DNA, the CDR3 is TGTGCCAGCACTTATGGGGAGTCTTCCTACGAGCAGTACTTC.

The V and J genes are TRBV20-1 and TRBJ2-1; 7 positions match TRBD1. The ends lost 6 bases at V and 6 bases at J; junction bases unmatched: 8. Germline CDR1 and CDR2: DFQATT and SNEGSKA (reference sequence). The CDR3 is made up of 13 amino acids. CDR3 region: CSAGRDRGNEQFF. CDR3 coding DNA: TGCAGTGCCGGACGGGACAGAGGCAATGAGCAGTTCTTC.

This clonotype was picked up a small number of times. As DNA, the CDR3 is TGTGCCAGCTCGTTAGCGGGAGTCAATTACAATGAGCAGTTCTTC. Its translation: CASSLAGVNYNEQFF. The V and J genes are TRBV18 and TRBJ2-1, with 9 positions matching TRBD2. V was clipped by 6 bases and J by 4 bases; unmatched bases: 7. The CDR3 runs to 15 residues. Germline CDR1 reads KGHSH; CDR2 reads LQKENI.

This clonotype was observed a few times. This sequence joins TRBV20-1 and TRBJ2-1; 8 bases match TRBD1. Germline V gives CDR1 DFQATT, CDR2 SNEGSKA (reference sequence). The CDR3 runs to 14 residues. V gave up 3 bases and J gave up 5 bases; unmatched junction bases: 6. In DNA, the CDR3 is TGCAGTGCTAGGGACAGGGTTGGGCACAATGAGCAGTTCTTC. Residues: CSARDRVGHNEQFF.

This clonotype was counted between two and nine times. V is TRBV4-1 and J is TRBJ2-3; 8 bases match TRBD2. CDR1 is MGHRA and CDR2 is YSYEKL in the germline V gene. After removal of 4 bases from V and 10 bases from J, the junction contained 7 bases not matched to a gene. The CDR3 extends over 13 amino acids. Written as DNA, the CDR3 is TGCGCCAGCAGCCCAGGACTAGCTGGGGCGCAGTATTTT. Its translation: CASSPGLAGAQYF.

The chain recombines TRBV2 with TRBJ2-3; 7 nucleotides align to TRBD2. In germline, CDR1 is SNHLY, CDR2 FYNNEI. After removal of 2 bases from V and 0 bases from J, the junction contained 2 bases not matched to a gene. CDR3 length equals 15 residues. The CDR3 spells CASSESRGSTDTQYF. The DNA for the CDR3 is TGTGCCAGCAGTGAATCGCGGGGGAGCACAGATACGCAGTATTTT. The whole variable domain, filled in from reference TRBV2 and TRBJ2-3, reads EPEVTQTPSHQVTQMGQEVILRCVPISNHLYFYWYRQILGQKVEFLVSFYNNEISEKSEIFDDQFSVERPDGSNFTLKIRSTKLEDSAMYFCASSESRGSTDTQYFGPGTRLTVL.

Only a few counts were recorded for this clonotype. The chain has TRBV20-1 and TRBJ2-1; 9 nucleotides align to TRBD2. The CDR3 has 17 residues. In germline, CDR1 is DFQATT, CDR2 SNEGSKA (reference sequence). V lost 6 bases, J lost 4 bases, and 16 bases stayed unmatched. This CDR3 is CSATSLRRGGVYNEQFF. The DNA of the CDR3 is TGCAGTGCCACTTCCTTAAGGCGGGGGGGGGTTTACAATGAGCAGTTCTTC.